One and the same sample provided the 21 T cell receptor beta chains below, sequenced in a study of cytomegalovirus exposure and HLA in healthy donors. In the PCR, 60 Vbeta and 13 Jbeta primers were used. This table comes from immunoSEQ multiplex PCR, and its TCRdb copy is limited to in-frame clones, with some not included. The top ten clones hold roughly 5% of a sample with over 150,000 clones, approximately 84% of them seen once. Sequences were obtained from PBMCs. These receptors were collected from a girl aged 5 to 17 in good health and CMV-seropositive.

This chain uses TRBV28 with TRBJ1-5; 9 bases align to TRBD1. This CDR3 is 15 amino acids long. Germline V gene lookup returns CDR1 MDHEN and CDR2 SYDVKM. Trimming at V came to 5 bases and at J to 3 bases, leaving 5 bases not matched to a gene. The CDR3 spells CASSLQGAYNQPQHF. For the CDR3, the DNA is TGTGCCAGCAGTCTACAGGGGGCATACAATCAGCCCCAGCATTTT.

With respect to this clone: The CDR3 does not close with the conserved phenylalanine or tryptophan, likely indicating a read error. The chain has TRBV27 and TRBJ1-1; possibly TRBD1 for D (6 bases). Germline V CDR1 and CDR2: MNHEY, SMNVEV (reference sequence). V gave up 1 base and J gave up 6 bases, with 12 bases separating them. This CDR3 has 14 residues. The CDR3 sequence is CASSLLRGAAEAFL. CDR3 DNA sequence: TGTGCCAGCAGTTTATTGCGGGGGGCCGCTGAAGCTTTCCTT.

This clone was counted between two and nine times. This sequence joins TRBV6-1 and TRBJ1-6; TRBD1 matches at 7 bases. The V segment lost 4 bases and the J segment 5 bases; nucleotides outside the gene matches: 5. The CDR3 totals 15 residues. Germline CDR1 reads MNHNS; CDR2 reads SASEGT. The CDR3 DNA reads as TGTGCCAGCAGTGGAACAGGGGACCATAATTCACCCCTCCACTTT. It codes for CASSGTGDHNSPLHF.

V gene TRBV27 combines with J gene TRBJ2-5; TRBD1 matches at 8 bases. The germline CDR1 and CDR2 sequences are MNHEY and SMNVEV (reference sequence). After removal of 6 bases from V and 8 bases from J, the junction contained 20 bases not matched to a gene. The CDR3 spans 17 residues. CDR3 amino acids: CASRVFVRTGIVRTQYF. Written as DNA, the CDR3 is TGTGCCAGCAGGGTTTTCGTGAGGACAGGGATTGTCCGAACCCAGTACTTC.

V is TRBV25-1 and J is TRBJ1-4; maybe TRBD1 (6 bases). Germline values: CDR1 MGHDK, CDR2 SYGVNS. The length of the CDR3 is 15 residues. V was cut by 0 bases and J by 4 bases, with 9 bases left in between. The CDR3 sequence is CASSEYQGGNEKLFF. The CDR3 DNA reads as TGTGCCAGCAGTGAATATCAAGGGGGTAATGAAAAACTGTTTTTT.

The rearrangement joins TRBV6-1 to TRBJ1-1; no clear D. The CDR3 is 15 residues long. CDR1 and CDR2 (germline): MNHNS, SASEGT. Between the trimmed V and J ends, which lost 0 bases and 4 bases, there was a span of 12 bases. The CDR3: CASSEATEGGTEAFF. DNA for the CDR3: TGTGCCAGCAGTGAAGCGACCGAGGGAGGCACTGAAGCTTTCTTT.

The genes are TRBV27 and TRBJ1-1, with a weak D call TRBD1 (5 bases). V lost 7 bases, J lost 3 bases, and 12 bases lay in between. This CDR3 is built from 13 residues. Germline CDR1 MNHEY, CDR2 SMNVEV (reference sequence). The CDR3 is CASTRGVDTEAFF. The CDR3 DNA sequence: TGTGCCAGCACGCGGGGGGTCGACACTGAAGCTTTCTTT.

This clone was detected only once. The rearrangement uses TRBV6-5 and TRBJ1-1; D is possibly TRBD1 (6 bases). The CDR3 is made up of 14 amino acids. V lost 6 bases, J lost 5 bases, and 16 bases lay in between. Per the germline V gene, CDR1 is MNHEY and CDR2 is SVGAGI. In nucleotides, the CDR3 is TGTGCCAGCAGACTACAGGGTGGTCGGACTGAAGCTTTCTTT. This translates into CASRLQGGRTEAFF.

This chain links TRBV14 with TRBJ2-7, with D perhaps TRBD2 (6 bases). Germline assignment: CDR1 SGHDN and CDR2 FVKESK. With 0 bases removed from V and 5 bases from J, the gap between germline ends came to 17 bases. The CDR3 consists of 16 residues. CDR3 nucleotide sequence: TGTGCCAGCAGCCAAGATCAAATGCGGGGTTCTCACGAGCAGTACTTC. Residues: CASSQDQMRGSHEQYF.

DNA of the CDR3: TGTGCCAGCGAATCGGTTAGAAGGGACAGCGATAATTCACCCCTCCACTTT. This codes for CASESVRRDSDNSPLHF. The gene calls are TRBV2 and TRBJ1-6; TRBD1 agrees at 7 bases. Trimming at V came to 8 bases and at J to 5 bases, leaving 15 bases not matched to a gene. The CDR3 totals 17 residues. CDR1 SNHLY and CDR2 FYNNEI come from the germline V gene. The full variable domain, in which reference TRBV2 and TRBJ1-6 provide the parts outside the CDR3, is EPEVTQTPSHQVTQMGQEVILRCVPISNHLYFYWYRQILGQKVEFLVSFYNNEISEKSEIFDDQFSVERPDGSNFTLKIRSTKLEDSAMYFCASESVRRDSDNSPLHFGNGTRLTVT.

The J gene is TRBJ1-5, the V gene TRBV2, with 11 nucleotides matching TRBD1. The CDR3 runs to 17 residues. Germline V gene sequence: CDR1 SNHLY, CDR2 FYNNEI. V gave up 4 bases and J gave up 2 bases; unmatched junction bases: 7. CDR3 DNA sequence: TGTGCCAGCAGTGGGAGGACAGGGGGCTGGGGCAATCAGCCCCAGCATTTT. It is translated as CASSGRTGGWGNQPQHF.

The chain is built from TRBV2 and TRBJ1-2; 8 bases agree with TRBD1. CDR3 size: 13 residues. Germline CDR1 reads SNHLY; CDR2 reads FYNNEI. Trimming removed 10 bases from V and 8 bases from J; junction bases left unmatched: 12. The CDR3 nucleotides read TGTGCCAACAGGGGGGAGGGAGTTACGGGCTACACCTTC. This translates into CANRGEGVTGYTF.

The rearrangement uses TRBV15 and TRBJ2-3; D might be TRBD2 (5 bases). CDR1 and CDR2 (germline): LNHNV, YYDKDF (reference sequence). The CDR3 is 13 residues long. Deletions cut 2 bases from V and 3 bases from J, with 6 bases between. CDR3 sequence: CATSRSGTDTQYF. DNA for the CDR3: TGTGCCACCAGCAGATCGGGGACAGATACGCAGTATTTT.

Many counts were recorded for this clone. This rearrangement joins TRBV7-2 to TRBJ2-7; 7 nucleotides agree with TRBD2. Germline trimming cut 3 bases from V and 2 bases from J; bases unmatched to any gene: 1. The CDR3 has 13 amino acids. CDR1 SGHTA and CDR2 FQGNSA come from the germline V gene. The CDR3 DNA sequence: TGTGCCAGCAGCTTCCGGGGGGCCTACGAGCAGTACTTC. Protein sequence: CASSFRGAYEQYF.

The chain employs TRBV4-1 and TRBJ2-1; 7 positions agree with TRBD2. Germline values: CDR1 MGHRA, CDR2 YSYEKL. V lost 0 bases to trimming and J lost 6 bases; unmatched junction nucleotides: 8. There are 16 residues in the CDR3. The CDR3 sequence: CASSQDQGTGGNEQFF. The CDR3 DNA reads as TGCGCCAGCAGCCAAGATCAGGGAACGGGGGGCAATGAGCAGTTCTTC.

The rearrangement links TRBV5-1 to TRBJ2-2, with 7 bases aligning to TRBD2. CDR1 and CDR2 from the germline V gene are SGHRS and YFSETQ. The V gene end was trimmed by 3 bases and the J gene end by 0 bases; junction bases not matched to a gene: 2. This CDR3 spans 15 amino acids. CDR3: CASSWTRPNTGELFF. Here the CDR3 DNA reads TGCGCCAGCAGCTGGACTAGACCGAACACCGGGGAGCTGTTTTTT.

As regards this clone: Germline is not matched at one junction end, which may reflect a read error. V usage is TRBV27 and J usage is TRBJ2-3; 7 bases match TRBD1. Germline V CDR1 and CDR2: MNHEY, SMNVEV (reference sequence). The CDR3 has 15 amino acids. The CDR3 region is CASSARQGITGTQYF. The CDR3 bases are TGTGCCAGCAGCGCACGACAGGGTATTACAGGTACGCAGTATTTT.

About this clone itself: The junction does not match germline at one end; this may be a read error. This chain uses TRBV7-9 with TRBJ2-6, with a possible D match to TRBD1 (6 bases). Germline V gives CDR1 SEHNR, CDR2 FQNEAQ (reference sequence). The CDR3 is 16 amino acids. CDR3 nucleotides: TGTTCCAGCAGCCGACCACTCCGGGACAGGGCCAACGTCCTGACTTTC. This codes for CSSSRPLRDRANVLTF.

The chain is built from TRBV20-1 and TRBJ2-7, with D tentatively TRBD2 (5 bases). This CDR3 is built from 11 residues. CDR1 and CDR2 from the germline V gene are DFQATT and SNEGSKA (reference sequence). V was pared by 7 bases and J by 4 bases, with 11 bases between. The CDR3 loop is CSVLLGYEQYF. CDR3 bases: TGCAGTGTTCTACTAGGATACGAGCAGTACTTC.

This rearrangement joins TRBV2 to TRBJ1-1; weak D call: TRBD1 (6 bases). CDR3 length: 14 amino acids. Germline CDR1 SNHLY, CDR2 FYNNEI. With 7 bases removed from V and 2 bases from J, the gap between germline ends came to 14 bases. In DNA, the CDR3 is TGTGCCAGCAATTCCGACAGGCTAAACACTGAAGCTTTCTTT. Translated: CASNSDRLNTEAFF.

The rearrangement joins TRBV19 to TRBJ1-2; TRBD1 might be the D (5 bases). The CDR3 is made up of 14 amino acids. Per the germline V gene, CDR1 is LNHDA and CDR2 is SQIVND (reference sequence). The ends were cut back, 7 bases at V and 6 bases at J, with 18 bases in the middle. The CDR3 loop is CASMSGQGNHGYTF. CDR3 nucleotide sequence: TGTGCCAGTATGTCTGGGCAGGGTAATCATGGCTACACCTTC.